This T cell receptor (beta chain) was observed in a study of shared clonotypes between healthy human individuals. Looking at the study overall: The plates for each donor numbered three CD4 naive, three CD4 memory, two CD8 naive and one CD8 memory.

The germline V and J ends were trimmed by 1 base and 2 bases, with 12 bases remaining between them. The CDR3 is 15 amino acids. CDR1 and CDR2 (germline): LGHNA, YSLEER. In this sample, this clone turned up a few times. TCRdb's table, derived via immunoSEQ multiplex PCR, lists solely in-frame clones and lacks some. The repertoire includes about 1 million clones, 65% to 75% of them detected once, and about 1.5% sits in the top ten. Splitting the CD4+ cells yielded a CD45RA+ naive subset and a CD45RA-negative memory subset. This clonotype originated in a man younger than 30 in good health. The sequenced material came from memory CD4+ T cells sorted from blood. As for subset: CD45RA-negative fraction. This rearrangement joins TRBV4-3 to TRBJ2-7, with TRBD2 as a possible D gene (5 bases). The CDR3: CASSQASGGTYEQYF. CDR3 in DNA: TGCGCCAGCAGCCAAGCGAGCGGAGGAACCTACGAGCAGTACTTC.